These 30 T cell receptor beta chains came from one sample sequenced in a study of human T cells and chemical hapten exposure. TCRdb processed the RACE reads anew with MiXCR; each CDR3 protein has one entry. This table has 280,000 or so distinct CDR3 sequences, around 7% appearing once. The time point here: pre-sensitization, week 0. The treatment here: therapeutic diphenylcyclopropenone sensitization with weekly scalp DPC. The material was whole blood, obtained in connection with sensitization to the hapten diphenylcyclopropenone (DPC). These TCRs come from a man between 18 and 29 years old with alopecia areata. Some clones in this sample may be carry-over from other donors' samples.

This clonotype was seen ten or more times. The chain carries TRBV4-1 and TRBJ1-5; maybe TRBD1 (5 bases). Per the germline V gene, CDR1 is MGHRA and CDR2 is YSYEKL. The V end was cut by 0 bases, the J end by 4 bases, with 19 bases between. CDR3 size: 18 residues. CDR3 nucleotides: TGCGCCAGCAGCCAAGAGACAGTACCCTTCCTATCTAATCAGCCCCAGCATTTT. It codes for CASSQETVPFLSNQPQHF.

The table lists this clonotype with many counts. V and J are TRBV25-1 and TRBJ1-5, with TRBD1 matching over 7 bases. The CDR3 consists of 15 residues. The ends lost 6 bases at V and 2 bases at J; junction bases unmatched: 7. In germline, CDR1 is MGHDK, CDR2 SYGVNS. CDR3 residues: CASRSSGTGNQPQHF. As DNA, the CDR3 is TGTGCCAGCAGATCCTCCGGGACAGGCAATCAGCCCCAGCATTTT.

V is TRBV14 and J is TRBJ1-6; TRBD1 aligns across 8 bases. There are 21 residues in the CDR3. CDR1 and CDR2 (germline): SGHDN, FVKESK. V trimming: 4 bases; J trimming: 0 bases; junction bases outside the gene matches: 17. The CDR3 here is CASSRGIGQGPPSSYNSPLHF. The CDR3, as DNA: TGTGCCAGCAGCCGAGGAATCGGACAGGGTCCGCCGAGCTCCTATAATTCACCCCTCCACTTT.

The rearrangement links TRBV7-8 to TRBJ2-3; D gene unclear. The V end lost 3 bases, the J end lost 1 base, and 11 bases lay between the germline ends. The V gene's germline CDR1 is SGHVS and CDR2 FQNEAQ. This CDR3 region has 15 residues. The CDR3 is CASSFLRIGTDTQYF. For the CDR3, the DNA is TGTGCCAGCAGCTTCCTTAGAATTGGCACAGATACGCAGTATTTT. The variable domain in full, with the rest retrieved from reference TRBV7-8 and TRBJ2-3, is GAGVSQSPRYKVAKRGQDVALRCDPISGHVSLFWYQQALGQGPEFLTYFQNEAQLDKSGLPSDRFFAERPEGSVSTLKIQRTQQEDSAVYLCASSFLRIGTDTQYFGPGTRLTVL.

This clonotype was seen a handful of times. This chain uses TRBV20-1 with TRBJ2-3, with D perhaps TRBD2 (6 bases). The CDR3 contains 13 residues. Deletions cut 4 bases from V and 0 bases from J, with 8 bases between. Germline CDR1 reads DFQATT; CDR2 reads SNEGSKA (reference sequence). The CDR3 DNA sequence: TGCAGTGCTAACGGAGGGAGCACAGATACGCAGTATTTT. Translating it yields CSANGGSTDTQYF.

The CDR3 protein is CASVLGVENTEAFF. In DNA, the CDR3 is TGCGCCAGCGTCCTGGGGGTAGAGAACACTGAAGCTTTCTTT. The rearrangement uses TRBV5-1 and TRBJ1-1; maybe TRBD1 (5 bases). CDR3 length equals 14 residues. From germline, CDR1 is SGHRS and CDR2 YFSETQ. With 7 bases removed from V and 1 base from J, the gap between germline ends came to 14 bases.

The chain combines TRBV28 with TRBJ2-1; 7 nucleotides agree with TRBD2. The trim removed 5 bases at V and 4 bases at J, leaving 14 bases unmatched. Per germline, CDR1 MDHEN and CDR2 SYDVKM. The CDR3 is made up of 17 amino acids. The CDR3 DNA follows: TGTGCCAGCAGTCCCCGGGACTATGTTAAGAGTTACAATGAGCAGTTCTTC. It translates to CASSPRDYVKSYNEQFF.

There are a few counts of this clonotype. This chain uses TRBV7-3 with TRBJ1-2; 11 positions match TRBD1. Germline lookup yields CDR1 SGHTA and CDR2 FQGTGA. V lost 5 bases to trimming and J lost 4 bases; unmatched junction nucleotides: 0. The CDR3 is 13 residues long. The DNA of the CDR3 is TGTGCCAGCAGCGGGACAGGGGGCTATGGCTACACCTTC. Translation gives CASSGTGGYGYTF.

This clonotype has only a few counts. The J gene is TRBJ1-2, the V gene TRBV3-1; D not resolved. CDR1 is LGHDT, CDR2 YNNKEL, per germline (reference sequence). CDR3 length: 17 amino acids. Trimming took 0 bases from V and 4 from J, leaving 18 bases between them. The CDR3 loop reads CASSQDRERAGSYGYTF. The CDR3 DNA is TGTGCCAGCAGCCAAGATCGGGAGAGGGCGGGCAGCTATGGCTACACCTTC.

The CDR3 reads CASSLGFGGLRIETQYF. The DNA of the CDR3 is TGCGCCAGCAGCTTGGGGTTCGGGGGGCTCCGGATAGAGACCCAGTACTTC. V and J are TRBV5-1 and TRBJ2-5; maybe TRBD2 (7 bases). The CDR3 length is 17 residues. Germline V lookup: CDR1 SGHRS, CDR2 YFSETQ. Trimming removed 0 bases at V and 4 bases at J, with 19 bases between.

V and J are TRBV7-2 and TRBJ2-7; D gene ambiguous. The CDR3 is 13 residues long. The V end lost 5 bases, the J end lost 3 bases, and 11 bases lay between the germline ends. Germline V CDR1 and CDR2: SGHTA, FQGNSA. CDR3 nucleotides: TGTGCCAGCAGCGCCTACCAAGGCTACGAGCAGTACGTC. Its translation: CASSAYQGYEQYV.

This clonotype showed up many times. The CDR3 nucleotides are TGCGCCAGCAGCTCCGACTTGACAGGCACTGAAGCTTTCTTT. Translating gives CASSSDLTGTEAFF. The chain joins TRBV4-1 to TRBJ1-1; TRBD1 is a possible D gene (6 bases). Germline values: CDR1 MGHRA, CDR2 YSYEKL. The CDR3 has 14 residues. Trimming cost V 5 bases and J 4 bases, with 14 bases left between them.

This clonotype was counted only a few times. V gene TRBV11-1 combines with J gene TRBJ1-2; perhaps TRBD1 as D (6 bases). Germline CDR1 SGHAT, CDR2 FQDESV (reference sequence). The ends were cut back, 5 bases at V and 4 bases at J, with 20 bases in the middle. CDR3 length: 16 residues. The CDR3 here is CASSPRGGGGGYGYTF. CDR3 coding DNA: TGTGCCAGCAGCCCCCGTGGCGGGGGCGGCGGCTATGGCTACACCTTC.

This clonotype showed up just a few times. The chain carries TRBV7-3 and TRBJ2-5; 10 nucleotides agree with TRBD2. Germline-derived CDR1 and CDR2 are SGHTA and FQGTGA. The CDR3 extends over 15 amino acids. V dropped 5 bases and J dropped 6; count of bases not matched to a gene: 9. CDR3 in amino acids: CASSQYSGGLQTQYF. CDR3 nucleotide sequence: TGTGCCAGCAGCCAATATAGCGGGGGGCTCCAGACCCAGTACTTC. Full variable domain (remainder filled in from reference TRBV7-3 and TRBJ2-5): GAGVSQTPSNKVTEKGKYVELRCDPISGHTALYWYRQSLGQGPEFLIYFQGTGAADDSGLPNDRFFAVRPEGSVSTLKIQRTERGDSAVYLCASSQYSGGLQTQYFGPGTRLLVL.

This clonotype has only a few counts. The J gene is TRBJ2-7, the V gene TRBV3-1; possibly TRBD1 for D (6 bases). V was shortened by 2 bases and J by 7 bases, with 15 bases between the two germline ends. This CDR3 contains 14 residues. Germline V lookup: CDR1 LGHDT, CDR2 YNNKEL (reference sequence). The CDR3 DNA reads TGTGCCAGCAGCCAAACCGACAGGCTCTCTGAGCAGTACGTC. Amino acids: CASSQTDRLSEQYV.

V usage is TRBV12-3 or TRBV12-4 and J usage is TRBJ1-2; 8 bases are shared with TRBD1. This CDR3 has 12 residues. V dropped 4 bases and J dropped 7; count of bases not matched to a gene: 2. DNA for the CDR3: TGTGCCAGCAGTTCAGGGGGCCGTGGCTACACCTTC. This encodes CASSSGGRGYTF.

This clonotype has only a few counts. The V gene is TRBV29-1, the J gene TRBJ1-2; possibly TRBD1 for D (6 bases). Germline lookup yields CDR1 SQVTM and CDR2 ANQGSEA. Trimming took off 5 bases at V and 7 bases at J, with 8 bases between the two ends. The CDR3 has 10 amino acids. This CDR3 is CSVQGGGYTF. The CDR3, as DNA: TGCAGCGTTCAAGGGGGTGGCTACACCTTC. Based on the CDR3 plus reference TRBV29-1 and TRBJ1-2, the full variable domain is SAVISQKPSRDICQRGTSLTIQCQVDSQVTMMFWYRQQPGQSLTLIATANQGSEATYESGFVIDKFPISRPNLTFSTLTVSNMSPEDSSIYLCSVQGGGYTFGSGTRLTVV.

This clonotype was counted a few times. The rearrangement joins TRBV5-1 to TRBJ1-1; 9 bases map to TRBD1. Germline CDR1 is SGHRS and CDR2 is YFSETQ. The CDR3 covers 14 residues. Trimming took 1 base from V and 6 from J; bases not matched to a gene: 4. The CDR3 sequence: CASSLTGGEAEAFF. The CDR3 DNA sequence: TGCGCCAGCAGCTTGACAGGGGGCGAGGCTGAAGCTTTCTTT.

Here the CDR3 DNA reads TGTGCCAGCAGCTGGGACACCCAAGGGGAGCAGTACGTC. This codes for CASSWDTQGEQYV. This chain joins TRBV14 and TRBJ2-7, with D perhaps TRBD1 (6 bases). CDR3 length: 13 residues. Between the trimmed V and J ends, which lost 5 bases and 7 bases, there was a span of 15 bases. Germline V gene data show CDR1 as SGHDN and CDR2 as FVKESK.

This clonotype came up many times. The chain carries TRBV7-2 and TRBJ2-5, with D possibly being TRBD1 (6 bases). Germline V gene sequence: CDR1 SGHTA, CDR2 FQGNSA. This CDR3 comprises 13 residues. The germline V and J ends were trimmed by 5 bases and 2 bases, with 9 bases remaining between them. In DNA, the CDR3 is TGTGCCAGCAGCGCCGACAGGCAAGAGACCCAGTACTTC. It translates to CASSADRQETQYF.

The rearrangement joins TRBV19 to TRBJ2-2; 11 nucleotides match TRBD1. CDR3 length: 14 amino acids. Trimming took 6 bases from V and 6 from J; bases not matched to a gene: 3. The V gene's germline CDR1 is LNHDA and CDR2 SQIVND (reference sequence). The CDR3 DNA sequence: TGTGCCAGTAGCAGGGGACAGGGGGCCGGGGAGCTGTTTTTT. Translated: CASSRGQGAGELFF.

The V call is TRBV18, the J call TRBJ2-5; D could derive from TRBD1 or TRBD2 (5 bases each). Trimming pared 10 bases from V and 2 bases from J, leaving 17 bases between. The germline V gene encodes CDR1 KGHSH and CDR2 LQKENI. This CDR3 comprises 14 residues. The CDR3 sequence: CANLQPGRQETQYF. Written as DNA, the CDR3 is TGTGCCAACTTACAACCGGGACGGCAAGAGACCCAGTACTTC.

The chain uses TRBV4-3 and TRBJ2-7; D gene uncertain. The germline CDR1 and CDR2 sequences are LGHNA and YSLEER. V was trimmed by 2 bases and J by 2 bases, leaving 10 bases between them. This CDR3 is 14 amino acids long. The CDR3 reads CASSQFGGPYEQYF. CDR3 nucleotide sequence: TGCGCCAGCAGCCAATTCGGCGGCCCCTACGAGCAGTACTTC.

The chain is built from TRBV29-1 and TRBJ2-7; maybe TRBD1 (7 bases). Germline CDR1 reads SQVTM; CDR2 reads ANQGSEA. Deletions cut 0 bases from V and 2 bases from J, with 14 bases between. The CDR3 consists of 15 residues. The CDR3 here is CSVEDRAGGTYEQYF. The CDR3 DNA reads as TGCAGCGTTGAAGATCGGGCAGGGGGGACCTACGAGCAGTACTTC.

CDR3: CASSSLTGVEQYF. CDR3 DNA sequence: TGCGCCAGCAGCTCCCTGACAGGGGTCGAGCAGTACTTC. This chain links TRBV5-1 with TRBJ2-7; 8 positions agree with TRBD1. Germline V lookup: CDR1 SGHRS, CDR2 YFSETQ. V shed 3 bases and J 6 bases; nucleotides not matched to a gene: 5. This CDR3 spans 13 amino acids.

The rearrangement joins TRBV20-1 to TRBJ1-4, with D possibly matching TRBD1 (6 bases). The ends were cut back, 4 bases at V and 4 bases at J, with 19 bases in the middle. Germline V lookup: CDR1 DFQATT, CDR2 SNEGSKA (reference sequence). CDR3 length: 16 residues. The CDR3 DNA sequence: TGCAGTGCTACCCGACAGGATTCTGGGGGTAATGAAAAACTGTTTTTT. This gives the protein CSATRQDSGGNEKLFF.

This clonotype was picked up a small number of times. J is TRBJ2-1 and V is TRBV15; D gene ambiguous. CDR3 length: 15 amino acids. V lost 0 bases and J lost 9, with 15 bases in between. The germline gives CDR1 LNHNV, CDR2 YYDKDF (reference sequence). CDR3 residues: CATSRDLTLGGEQFF. The CDR3 bases are TGTGCCACCAGCAGAGATCTGACGCTGGGTGGTGAGCAGTTCTTC.

This clonotype was detected many times. V usage is TRBV7-2 and J usage is TRBJ1-2; D unclear. CDR1 and CDR2 from the germline V gene are SGHTA and FQGNSA. V was trimmed by 0 bases and J by 1 base, leaving 12 bases between them. The CDR3 is 16 residues long. DNA for the CDR3: TGTGCCAGCAGCTTAGCGGCCCCCAGCATTAACTATGGCTACACCTTC. Amino acids: CASSLAAPSINYGYTF.

CDR3 region: CASFWQGYGYTF. CDR3 coding DNA: TGTGCCAGCTTCTGGCAGGGATATGGCTACACCTTC. The V gene is TRBV6-2 or TRBV6-3, the J gene TRBJ1-2, with a weak D call TRBD1 (5 bases). Per the germline V gene, CDR1 is MNHEY and CDR2 is SVGEGT. V lost 8 bases and J 5 bases, leaving 12 bases between the germline ends. The CDR3 length is 12 residues.

The J gene is TRBJ2-3, the V gene TRBV20-1; D is unclear. The germline V and J ends were trimmed by 7 bases and 4 bases, with 9 bases remaining between them. Germline V gene lookup returns CDR1 DFQATT and CDR2 SNEGSKA (reference sequence). The CDR3 has 11 amino acids. The CDR3 loop is CSVNLPDTQYF. In nucleotides, the CDR3 is TGCAGTGTCAACTTACCAGATACGCAGTATTTT.